This T cell receptor beta chain was identified during a study of T cells in localized non-small cell lung cancer. Here immunoSEQ multiplex PCR was the method, and the copy in TCRdb shows in-frame clones only, minus some. The table includes 7,000 to 9,500 clones, 85% to 90% detected once. Germline CDR1 ENHRY, CDR2 SYGVKD. This CDR3 spans 12 amino acids. Trimming took 5 bases from V and 6 from J, leaving 7 bases between them. The rearrangement links TRBV10-3 to TRBJ2-2, with a weak D call TRBD1 (6 bases). This sample comprised peripheral blood, obtained before any cancer treatment. The receptor was isolated from a female donor older than 55 with stage II squamous cell lung carcinoma. Written as DNA, the CDR3 is TGTGCCATCAGTCCAGGGGCCGGGGAGCTGTTTTTT. This codes for CAISPGAGELFF.